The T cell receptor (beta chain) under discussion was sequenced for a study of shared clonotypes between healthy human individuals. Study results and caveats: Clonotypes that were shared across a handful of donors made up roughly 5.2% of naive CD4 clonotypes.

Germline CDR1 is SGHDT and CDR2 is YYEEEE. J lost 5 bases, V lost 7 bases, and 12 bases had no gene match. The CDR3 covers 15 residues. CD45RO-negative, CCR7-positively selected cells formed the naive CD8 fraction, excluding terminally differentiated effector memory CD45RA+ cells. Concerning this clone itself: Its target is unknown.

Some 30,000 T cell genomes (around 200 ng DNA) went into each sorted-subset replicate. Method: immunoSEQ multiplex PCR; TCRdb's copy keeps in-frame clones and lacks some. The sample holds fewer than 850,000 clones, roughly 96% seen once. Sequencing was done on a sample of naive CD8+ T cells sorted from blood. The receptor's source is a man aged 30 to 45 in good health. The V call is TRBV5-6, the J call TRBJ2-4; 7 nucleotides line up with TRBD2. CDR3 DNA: TGTGCCAGCCAGTCAGCCCACCTAGCGGAAAACATTCAGTACTTC. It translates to CASQSAHLAENIQYF.